The subject of this entry is one TCR beta chain. Antigen: not known. Germline V gene lookup returns CDR1 MNHEY and CDR2 SMNVEV (reference sequence). This CDR3 is built from 12 residues. Trimming took off 5 bases at V and 3 bases at J, with 8 bases between the two ends. The data belong to a study of cytomegalovirus exposure and HLA in healthy donors. Findings and limits, study-wide: A further, later analysis showed that HLA-associated TCR beta chains (compared with equally common others) were more clonally expanded. CMV serostatus was the sole immune exposure information available.

Primers included in the PCR were 60 Vbeta and 13 Jbeta primers. Some clones are missing from TCRdb's copy, which holds only in-frame ones; the method was immunoSEQ multiplex PCR. The sample lists some 160,000 clones, 60% to 80% occurring once. Sequencing was carried out using PBMCs. J is TRBJ2-7 and V is TRBV27; D perhaps matches TRBD1 (5 bases). This TCR came from a woman aged 30 to 39 in good health and CMV-seronegative. CDR3 amino acids: CASSNRNYEQYF. The CDR3 nucleotides are TGTGCCAGCAGTAACAGGAACTACGAGCAGTACTTC.